This TCR beta chain originates from a study of CD8 T cells in Susac syndrome. On this clonotype: It is unclear where the CDR3 begins or ends on the DNA, so no DNA is shown, and the CDR3 is as TCRdb lists it.

Reverse transcription of about 0.45 to 1 ug RNA was performed with random hexamers. TCRdb analysed the immunoSEQ multiplex PCR reads with MiXCR anew, one entry per CDR3 protein. The profile shows about 84,000 distinct CDR3 sequences, roughly 91% of them singletons. Germline V gene data show CDR1 as SQVTM and CDR2 as ANQGSEA. The CDR3 extends over 13 residues, inclusive of both ends. The V and J genes are TRBV29-1 and TRBJ2-2; the table names TRBD1, a call not compared with the DNA. This sequence was found in a human donor in good health. Sequencing was performed on CD8+ T cells from PBMCs. CDR3 amino acids: CSVGGGNTGELCF.